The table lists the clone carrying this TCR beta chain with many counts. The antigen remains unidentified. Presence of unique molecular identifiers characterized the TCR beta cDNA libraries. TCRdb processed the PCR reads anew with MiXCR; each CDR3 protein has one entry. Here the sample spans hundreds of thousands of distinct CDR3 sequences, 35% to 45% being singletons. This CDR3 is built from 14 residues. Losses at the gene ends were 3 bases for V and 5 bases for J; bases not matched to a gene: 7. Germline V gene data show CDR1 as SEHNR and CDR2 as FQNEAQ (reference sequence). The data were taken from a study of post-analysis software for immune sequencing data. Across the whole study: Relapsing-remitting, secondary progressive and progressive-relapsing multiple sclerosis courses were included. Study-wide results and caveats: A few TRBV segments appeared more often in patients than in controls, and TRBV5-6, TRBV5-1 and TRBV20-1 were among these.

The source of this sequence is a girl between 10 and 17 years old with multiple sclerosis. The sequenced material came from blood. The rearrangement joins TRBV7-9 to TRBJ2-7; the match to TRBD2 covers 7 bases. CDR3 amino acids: CASSFWEGQNEQYF. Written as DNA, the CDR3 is TGTGCCAGCAGCTTTTGGGAGGGCCAAAACGAGCAGTACTTC. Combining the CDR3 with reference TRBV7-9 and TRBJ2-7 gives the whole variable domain DTGVSQNPRHKITKRGQNVTFRCDPISEHNRLYWYRQTLGQGPEFLTYFQNEAQLEKSRLLSDRFSAERPKGSFSTLEIQRTEQGDSAMYLCASSFWEGQNEQYFGPGTRLTVT.